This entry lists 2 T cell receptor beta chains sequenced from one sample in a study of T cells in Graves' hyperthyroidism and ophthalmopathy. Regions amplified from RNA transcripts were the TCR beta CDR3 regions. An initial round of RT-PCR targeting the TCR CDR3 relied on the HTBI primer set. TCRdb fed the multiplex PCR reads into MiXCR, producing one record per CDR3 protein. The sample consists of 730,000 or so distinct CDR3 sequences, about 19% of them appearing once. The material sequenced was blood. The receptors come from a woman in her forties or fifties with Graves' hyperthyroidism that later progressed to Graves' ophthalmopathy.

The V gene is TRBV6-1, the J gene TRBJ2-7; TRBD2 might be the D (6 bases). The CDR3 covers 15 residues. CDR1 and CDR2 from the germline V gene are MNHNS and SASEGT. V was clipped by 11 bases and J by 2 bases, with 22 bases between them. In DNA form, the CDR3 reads TGTGCCTCCCTAAACGGGGTCGGGGGAGCCTACGAGCAGTACTTC. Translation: CASLNGVGGAYEQYF.

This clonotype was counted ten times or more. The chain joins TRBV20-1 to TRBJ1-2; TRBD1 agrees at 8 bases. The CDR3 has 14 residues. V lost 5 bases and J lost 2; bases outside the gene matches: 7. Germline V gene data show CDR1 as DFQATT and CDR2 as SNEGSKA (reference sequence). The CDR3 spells CSARTGSGNYGYTF. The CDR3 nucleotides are TGCAGTGCTCGGACAGGGAGTGGGAACTATGGCTACACCTTC.